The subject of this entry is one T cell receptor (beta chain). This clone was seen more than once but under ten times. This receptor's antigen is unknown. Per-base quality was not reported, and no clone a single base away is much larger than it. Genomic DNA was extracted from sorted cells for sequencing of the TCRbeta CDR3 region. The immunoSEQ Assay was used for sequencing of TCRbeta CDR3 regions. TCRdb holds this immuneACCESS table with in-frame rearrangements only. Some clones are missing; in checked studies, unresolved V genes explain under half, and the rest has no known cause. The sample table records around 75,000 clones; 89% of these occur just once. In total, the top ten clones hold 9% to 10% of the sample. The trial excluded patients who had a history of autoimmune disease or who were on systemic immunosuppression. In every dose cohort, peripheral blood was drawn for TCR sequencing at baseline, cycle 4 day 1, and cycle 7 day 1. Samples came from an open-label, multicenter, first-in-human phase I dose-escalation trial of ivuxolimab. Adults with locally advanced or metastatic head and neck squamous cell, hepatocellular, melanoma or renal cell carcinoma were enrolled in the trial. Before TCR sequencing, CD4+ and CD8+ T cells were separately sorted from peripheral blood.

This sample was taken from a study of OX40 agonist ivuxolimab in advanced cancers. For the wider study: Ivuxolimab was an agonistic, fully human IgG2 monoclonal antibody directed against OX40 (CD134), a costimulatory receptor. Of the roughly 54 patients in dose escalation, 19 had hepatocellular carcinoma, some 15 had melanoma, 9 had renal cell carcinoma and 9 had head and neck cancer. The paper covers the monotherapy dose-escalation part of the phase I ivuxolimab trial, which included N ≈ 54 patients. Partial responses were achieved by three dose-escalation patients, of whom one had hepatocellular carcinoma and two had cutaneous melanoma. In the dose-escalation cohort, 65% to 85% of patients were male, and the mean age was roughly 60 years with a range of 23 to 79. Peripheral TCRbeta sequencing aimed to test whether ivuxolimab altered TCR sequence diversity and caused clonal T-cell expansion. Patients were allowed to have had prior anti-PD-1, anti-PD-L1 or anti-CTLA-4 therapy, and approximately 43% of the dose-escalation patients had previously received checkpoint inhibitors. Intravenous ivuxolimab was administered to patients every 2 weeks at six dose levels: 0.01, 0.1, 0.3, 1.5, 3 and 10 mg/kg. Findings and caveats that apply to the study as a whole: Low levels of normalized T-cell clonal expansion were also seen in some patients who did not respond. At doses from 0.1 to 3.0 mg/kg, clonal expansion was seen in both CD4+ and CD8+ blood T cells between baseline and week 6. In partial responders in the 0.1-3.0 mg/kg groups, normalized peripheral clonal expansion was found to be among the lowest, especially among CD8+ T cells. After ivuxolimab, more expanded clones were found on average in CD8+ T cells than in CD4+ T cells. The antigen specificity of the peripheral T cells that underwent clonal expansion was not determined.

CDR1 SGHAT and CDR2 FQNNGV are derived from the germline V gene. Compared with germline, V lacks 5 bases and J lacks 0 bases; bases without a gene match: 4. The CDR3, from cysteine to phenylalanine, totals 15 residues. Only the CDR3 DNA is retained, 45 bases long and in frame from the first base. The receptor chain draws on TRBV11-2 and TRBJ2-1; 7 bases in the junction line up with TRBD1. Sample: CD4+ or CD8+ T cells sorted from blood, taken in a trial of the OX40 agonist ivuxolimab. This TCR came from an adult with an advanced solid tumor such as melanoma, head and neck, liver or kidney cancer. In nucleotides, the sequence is TGTGCCAGCAGCATAAGACAGGGCTCCTACAATGAGCAGTTCTTC. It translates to CASSIRQGSYNEQFF.